This T cell receptor beta chain was sequenced for a study of beta chain features in type 1 diabetes. For the study at large: The patient and healthy donor groups were comparable for age, gender and cell yields.

The entirety of the isolated RNA underwent reverse transcription, so expressed TCRB transcripts were sequenced. The study sequenced naive, central memory and regulatory T cell samples to an average of roughly 3.8 million reads. Method: immunoSEQ multiplex PCR; TCRdb's copy keeps in-frame clones and lacks some. The sample carries hundreds of thousands of clones, under 15% recorded once. This clone was seen a few times. Its specificity is not known. Broader study findings: In comparison with healthy donors, patients had naive, central memory and Treg TCRB repertoires that appeared more similar. All four CD4+ subsets of Type 1 diabetes patients contained TCRB CDR3s that were moderately but significantly shorter. Fewer insertions but more deletions were seen at VDJ junctions in type 1 diabetes patients.

This receptor was obtained from a man aged 18 to 29 with type 1 diabetes. The sample taken for sequencing was naive CD4+ T cells from blood.

CDR3 region: CASSESTLTKNIQYF. The CDR3 DNA reads as TGTGCCAGCAGTGAATCTACCCTCACCAAAAACATTCAGTACTTC. This chain uses TRBV25-1 with TRBJ2-4; unclear D gene. Germline V lookup: CDR1 MGHDK, CDR2 SYGVNS. Trimming removed 1 base from V and 2 bases from J, with 9 bases in between. The CDR3 extends over 15 amino acids. The variable domain in full, completed from reference TRBV25-1 and TRBJ2-4, reads EADIYQTPRYLVIGTGKKITLECSQTMGHDKMYWYQQDPGMELHLIHYSYGVNSTEKGDLSSESTVSRIRTEHFPLTLESARPSHTSQYLCASSESTLTKNIQYFGAGTRLSVL.